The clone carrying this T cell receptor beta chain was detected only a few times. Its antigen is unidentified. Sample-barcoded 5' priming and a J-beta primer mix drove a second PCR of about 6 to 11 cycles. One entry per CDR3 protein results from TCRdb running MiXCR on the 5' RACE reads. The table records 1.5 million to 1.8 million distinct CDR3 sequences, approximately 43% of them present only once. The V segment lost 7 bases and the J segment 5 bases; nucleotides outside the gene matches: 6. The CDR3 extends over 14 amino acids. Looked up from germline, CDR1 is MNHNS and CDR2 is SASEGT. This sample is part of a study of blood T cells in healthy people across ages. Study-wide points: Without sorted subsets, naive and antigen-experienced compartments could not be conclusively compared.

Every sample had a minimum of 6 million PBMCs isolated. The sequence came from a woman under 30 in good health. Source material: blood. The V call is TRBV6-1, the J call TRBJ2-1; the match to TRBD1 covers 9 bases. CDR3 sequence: CASKPGQGNNEQFF. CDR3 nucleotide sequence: TGTGCCAGCAAGCCGGGACAGGGTAACAATGAGCAGTTCTTC.